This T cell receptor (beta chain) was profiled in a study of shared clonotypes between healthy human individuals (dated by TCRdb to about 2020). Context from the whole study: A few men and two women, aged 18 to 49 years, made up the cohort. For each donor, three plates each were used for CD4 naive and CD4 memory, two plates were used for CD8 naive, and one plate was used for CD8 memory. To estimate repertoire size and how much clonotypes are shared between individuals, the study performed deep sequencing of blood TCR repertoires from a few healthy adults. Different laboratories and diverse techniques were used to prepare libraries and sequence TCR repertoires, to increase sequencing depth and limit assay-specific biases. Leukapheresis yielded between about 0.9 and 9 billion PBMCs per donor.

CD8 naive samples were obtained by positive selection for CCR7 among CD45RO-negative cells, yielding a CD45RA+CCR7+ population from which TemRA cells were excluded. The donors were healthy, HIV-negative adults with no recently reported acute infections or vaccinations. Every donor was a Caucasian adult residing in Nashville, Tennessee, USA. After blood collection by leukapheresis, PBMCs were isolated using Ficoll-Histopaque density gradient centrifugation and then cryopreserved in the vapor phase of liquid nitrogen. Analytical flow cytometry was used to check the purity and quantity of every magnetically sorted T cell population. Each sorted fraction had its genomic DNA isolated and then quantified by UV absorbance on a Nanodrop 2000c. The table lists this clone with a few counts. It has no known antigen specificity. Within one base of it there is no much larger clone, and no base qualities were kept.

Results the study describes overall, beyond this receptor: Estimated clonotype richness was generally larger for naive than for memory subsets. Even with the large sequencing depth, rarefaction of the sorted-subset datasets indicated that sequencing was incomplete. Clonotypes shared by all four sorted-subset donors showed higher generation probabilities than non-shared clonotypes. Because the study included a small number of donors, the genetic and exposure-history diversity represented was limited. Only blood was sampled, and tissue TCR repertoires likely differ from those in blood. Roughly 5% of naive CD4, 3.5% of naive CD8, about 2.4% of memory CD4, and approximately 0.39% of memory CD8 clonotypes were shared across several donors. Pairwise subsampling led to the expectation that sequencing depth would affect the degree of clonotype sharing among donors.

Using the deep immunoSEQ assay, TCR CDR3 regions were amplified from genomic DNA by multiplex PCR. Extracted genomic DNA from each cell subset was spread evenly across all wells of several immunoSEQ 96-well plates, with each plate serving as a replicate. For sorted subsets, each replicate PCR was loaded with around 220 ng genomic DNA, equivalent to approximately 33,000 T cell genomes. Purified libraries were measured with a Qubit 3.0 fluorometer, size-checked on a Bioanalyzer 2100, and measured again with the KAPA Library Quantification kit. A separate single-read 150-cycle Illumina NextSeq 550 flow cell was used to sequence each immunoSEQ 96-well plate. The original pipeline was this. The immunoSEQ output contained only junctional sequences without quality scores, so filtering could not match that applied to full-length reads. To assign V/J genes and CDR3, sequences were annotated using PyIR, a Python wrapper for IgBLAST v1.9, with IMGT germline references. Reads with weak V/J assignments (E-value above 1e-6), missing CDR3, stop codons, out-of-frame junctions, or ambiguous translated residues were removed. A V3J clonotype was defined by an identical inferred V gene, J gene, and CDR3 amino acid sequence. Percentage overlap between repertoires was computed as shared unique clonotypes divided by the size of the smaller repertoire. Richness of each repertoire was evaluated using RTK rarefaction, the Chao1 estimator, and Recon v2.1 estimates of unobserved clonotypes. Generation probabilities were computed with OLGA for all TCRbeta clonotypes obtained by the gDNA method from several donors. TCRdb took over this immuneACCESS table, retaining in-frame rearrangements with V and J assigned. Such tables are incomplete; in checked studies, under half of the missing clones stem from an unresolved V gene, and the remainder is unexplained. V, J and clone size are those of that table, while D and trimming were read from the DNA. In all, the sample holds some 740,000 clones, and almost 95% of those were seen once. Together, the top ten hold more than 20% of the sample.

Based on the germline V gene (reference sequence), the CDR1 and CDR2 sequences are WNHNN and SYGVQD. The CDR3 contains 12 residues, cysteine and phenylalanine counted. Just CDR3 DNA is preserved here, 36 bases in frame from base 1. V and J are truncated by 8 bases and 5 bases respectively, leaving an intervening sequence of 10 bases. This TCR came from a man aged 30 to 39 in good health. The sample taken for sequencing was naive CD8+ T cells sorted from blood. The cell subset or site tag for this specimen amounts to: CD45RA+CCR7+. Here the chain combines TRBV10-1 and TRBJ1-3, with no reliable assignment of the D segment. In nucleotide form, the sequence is TGCGCCAGCGACTGTGGAAGAAACACCATATATTTT. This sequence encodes CASDCGRNTIYF.